Shown below are 9 T cell receptor beta chains from a single sample sequenced in a study of identical twins (dated by TCRdb to 2015 to 2016). Receptor libraries were prepared by 5' RACE. The sequencer was an Illumina HiSeq 2000. TCRdb reprocessing: public reads trimmed at Q25 with fastp, clones called with MiXCR, in-frame beta chains kept. CDR3 protein duplicates are merged, each entry listing the most common genes and DNA. The sample table shows a few hundred thousand distinct CDR3 sequences, and 5.5% to 7.5% are seen once. In total, the top ten clones hold roughly 15% of the sample. This sample also belongs to another study, concerning T cells expressing NK-cell markers.

The sequenced sample consisted of CD8+ T cells sorted from blood. The receptors derive from a woman between 18 and 29 years old in good health.

A few counts support this clonotype. The rearrangement joins TRBV9 to TRBJ2-2; weak D call: TRBD1 (6 bases). V lost 6 bases and J 6 bases, leaving 9 bases between the germline ends. This CDR3 spans 12 amino acids. CDR1 is SGDLS, CDR2 YYNGEE, per germline. CDR3 coding DNA: TGTGCCAGCACGAGGGGGTCCGGGGAGCTGTTTTTT. Its translation is CASTRGSGELFF.

This clonotype came up a few times. This chain links TRBV12-3 or TRBV12-4 with TRBJ1-1, with 7 bases identical to TRBD1. This CDR3 comprises 14 residues. The V gene end was trimmed by 0 bases and the J gene end by 8 bases; junction bases not matched to a gene: 6. CDR3 sequence: CASSLAAGGTEAFF. The CDR3 bases are TGTGCCAGCAGTTTAGCTGCAGGGGGGACCGAAGCTTTCTTT.

This clonotype was counted between two and nine times. The chain is built from TRBV6-5 and TRBJ2-2; D remains ambiguous. Looked up from germline, CDR1 is MNHEY and CDR2 is SVGAGI. The CDR3 is made up of 14 amino acids. V lost 2 bases and J 7 bases, leaving 11 bases between the germline ends. CDR3 protein: CASSYQDSYGELFF. The CDR3 DNA reads TGTGCCAGCAGTTACCAGGATAGCTACGGGGAGCTGTTTTTT.

This clonotype was counted at least ten times. The chain joins TRBV7-8 to TRBJ2-7; TRBD1 is a possible D gene (5 bases). From germline, CDR1 is SGHVS and CDR2 FQNEAQ. CDR3 length: 13 residues. Trimming took 5 bases from V and 3 from J, leaving 11 bases between them. In DNA form, the CDR3 reads TGTGCCAGCAGCATCAGGGCGAGCTACGAGCAGTACTTC. Protein: CASSIRASYEQYF.

This clonotype has more than one count but fewer than ten. The CDR3 DNA is TGTGCCAGCAGTTTGGGGTCCACTAATGAAAAACTGTTTTTT. It translates to CASSLGSTNEKLFF. The chain joins TRBV27 to TRBJ1-4, with D hard to call. Germline CDR1 and CDR2: MNHEY and SMNVEV (reference sequence). V was shortened by 3 bases and J by 2 bases, with 7 bases between the two germline ends. This CDR3 contains 14 residues.

This clonotype was seen a handful of times. V gene TRBV29-1 combines with J gene TRBJ2-5; TRBD2 matches at 10 bases. V lost 2 bases and J lost 5; bases outside the gene matches: 8. This CDR3 contains 15 residues. The germline CDR1 and CDR2 sequences are SQVTM and ANQGSEA. In nucleotides, the CDR3 is TGCAGCGTTGAAACTAGCGGGGAGGAGGCGGAGACCCAGTACTTC. Amino acids: CSVETSGEEAETQYF.

The V and J genes are TRBV4-1 and TRBJ2-1, with 8 bases that match TRBD2. CDR1 is MGHRA and CDR2 is YSYEKL in the germline V gene. V shed 1 base, J shed 3 bases, and the junction held 5 bases outside the gene matches. This CDR3 contains 16 residues. The chain's CDR3 is CASSQGRLAGYNEQFF. The CDR3 bases are TGCGCCAGCAGCCAAGGAAGGCTAGCGGGCTACAATGAGCAGTTCTTC.

This clonotype showed up many times. This chain connects TRBV7-2 to TRBJ1-1; no clear D gene. The CDR3 loop spans 15 amino acids. Germline V gene sequence: CDR1 SGHTA, CDR2 FQGNSA. V lost 2 bases, J lost 1 base, and 11 bases lay in between. CDR3: CASSLLASSNTEAFF. The CDR3 region has the DNA TGTGCCAGCAGCTTATTAGCCTCGTCGAACACTGAAGCTTTCTTT.

This clonotype showed up just a few times. The V call is TRBV27, the J call TRBJ2-5, with D possibly matching TRBD2 (6 bases). Per germline, CDR1 MNHEY and CDR2 SMNVEV (reference sequence). V lost 1 base and J lost 5, with 11 bases in between. This CDR3 is 14 amino acids long. CDR3 DNA: TGTGCCAGCAGTTTATTTCTTGGGGGGGAGACCCAGTACTTC. It encodes CASSLFLGGETQYF.